One T cell receptor (beta chain) is described in this entry. The antigen is unknown. V lost 2 bases and J 9 bases, leaving 8 bases between the germline ends. This CDR3 has 12 residues. Germline V gene lookup returns CDR1 MGHDK and CDR2 SYGVNS. The data are from a study of T-cell reconstitution after alpha-beta-depleted transplantation in children. Unique molecular identifiers were built into the TCRbeta library. TCRdb reanalysed the PCR reads using MiXCR and keeps one entry per CDR3 protein. The sample lists fewer than 1 million distinct CDR3 sequences, about 15% seen once, with 5% in the top ten. General study findings and limits: Surviving recipient cells, namely T cells and thymic progenitors, were the source of high day-60 TCRbeta diversity in some patients. Reportedly, alpha-beta T cells present about two months post-transplant originated from several hundred expanded clones of graft origin. From newly produced T cells came most of the T-cell counts and diversity one year after transplant.

This chain connects TRBV25-1 to TRBJ2-1; D gene uncertain. The source material was PBMCs, mostly from graft donor cells, sampled 360 days after TCRalphabeta/CD19-depleted stem cell transplant. This clonotype was sampled from a male patient younger than 18 who had a stem cell transplant for acute lymphoblastic leukemia, so the T cells may come from the graft donor. CDR3 DNA sequence: TGTGCCAGCAGTGAAAGGACGACTGAGCAGTTCTTC. Translating it yields CASSERTTEQFF.